The following is a T cell receptor (beta chain) sequence with its context. Data came from immunoSEQ multiplex PCR; TCRdb stores just in-frame clones and leaves some out. The sample has 200,000 to 300,000 clones, nearly 90% seen once. These data are taken from a study of blood T cell repertoires in COVID-19. Study-level information: The samples span acute and convalescent COVID-19 from the United States, Italy and Spain.

The sequence derives from a man aged 18 to 30 with active or convalescent COVID-19. Input material: peripheral blood.

The CDR3 coding sequence is TGTGCCAGCAGCGCCACAGGGGACAATCAGCCCCAGCATTTT. Translated, it gives CASSATGDNQPQHF. The chain employs TRBV9 and TRBJ1-5; 7 nucleotides line up with TRBD1. This CDR3 has 14 residues. Germline trimming cut 3 bases from V and 3 bases from J; bases unmatched to any gene: 3. The germline V gene has CDR1 SGDLS and CDR2 YYNGEE. The entire variable domain, with the rest obtained from reference TRBV9 and TRBJ1-5, is as follows: DSGVTQTPKHLITATGQRVTLRCSPRSGDLSVYWYQQSLDQGLQFLIQYYNGEERAKGNILERFSAQQFPDLHSELNLSSLELGDSALYFCASSATGDNQPQHFGDGTRLSIL.